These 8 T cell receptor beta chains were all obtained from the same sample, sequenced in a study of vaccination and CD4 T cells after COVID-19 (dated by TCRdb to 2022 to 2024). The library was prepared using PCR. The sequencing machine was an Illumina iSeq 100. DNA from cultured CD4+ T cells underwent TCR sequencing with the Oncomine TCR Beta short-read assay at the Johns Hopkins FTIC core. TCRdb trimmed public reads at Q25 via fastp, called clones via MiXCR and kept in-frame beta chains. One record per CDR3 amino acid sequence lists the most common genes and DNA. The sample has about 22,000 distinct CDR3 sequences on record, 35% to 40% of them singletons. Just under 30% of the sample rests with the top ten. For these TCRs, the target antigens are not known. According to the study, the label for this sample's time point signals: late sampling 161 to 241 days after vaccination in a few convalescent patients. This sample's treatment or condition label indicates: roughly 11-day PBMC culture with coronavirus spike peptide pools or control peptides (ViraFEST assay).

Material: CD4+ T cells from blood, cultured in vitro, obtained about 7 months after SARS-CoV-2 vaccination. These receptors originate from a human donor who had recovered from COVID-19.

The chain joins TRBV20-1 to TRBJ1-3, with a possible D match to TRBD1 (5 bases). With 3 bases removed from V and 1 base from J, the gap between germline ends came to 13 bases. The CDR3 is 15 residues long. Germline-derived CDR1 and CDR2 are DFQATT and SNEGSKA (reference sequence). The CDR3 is CSASGGTVSGNTIYF. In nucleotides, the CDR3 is TGCAGTGCTAGCGGCGGGACGGTTTCTGGAAACACCATATATTTT.

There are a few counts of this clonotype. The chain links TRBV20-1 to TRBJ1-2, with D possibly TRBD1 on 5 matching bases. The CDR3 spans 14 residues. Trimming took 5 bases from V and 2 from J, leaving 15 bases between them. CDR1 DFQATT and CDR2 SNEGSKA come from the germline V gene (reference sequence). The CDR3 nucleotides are TGCAGTGCTCTTAGAGAGGCAGGGAACTATGGCTACACCTTC. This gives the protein CSALREAGNYGYTF.

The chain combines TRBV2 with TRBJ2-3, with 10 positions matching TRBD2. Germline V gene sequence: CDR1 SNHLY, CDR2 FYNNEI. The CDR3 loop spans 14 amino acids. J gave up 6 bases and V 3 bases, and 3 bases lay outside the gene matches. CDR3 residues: CASSDGTSADTQYF. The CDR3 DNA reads TGTGCCAGCAGTGATGGGACTAGCGCGGATACGCAGTATTTT.

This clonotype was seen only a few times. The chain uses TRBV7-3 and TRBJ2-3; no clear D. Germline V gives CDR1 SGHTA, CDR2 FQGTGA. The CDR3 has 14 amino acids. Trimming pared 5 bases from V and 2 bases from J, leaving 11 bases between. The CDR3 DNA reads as TGTGCCAGCAGCCAATCAGGAGTCACAGATACGCAGTATTTT. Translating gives CASSQSGVTDTQYF.

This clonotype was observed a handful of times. In DNA, the CDR3 is TGTGCCACCAGCAGAGGTGGGACTAGCGGGAGGAGGGATGAGCAGTTCTTC. Encoded protein: CATSRGGTSGRRDEQFF. This chain links TRBV15 with TRBJ2-1; 15 positions match TRBD2. Unmatched junction bases numbered 6, after V lost 1 base and J lost 8 bases. Germline V gene sequence: CDR1 LNHNV, CDR2 YYDKDF (reference sequence). The CDR3 is made up of 17 amino acids.

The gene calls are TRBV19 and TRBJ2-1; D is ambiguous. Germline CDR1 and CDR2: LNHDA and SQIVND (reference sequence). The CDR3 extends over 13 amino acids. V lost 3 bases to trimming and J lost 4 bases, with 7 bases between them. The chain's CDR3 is CASSMRTYNEQFF. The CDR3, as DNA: TGTGCCAGTAGTATGAGGACGTACAATGAGCAGTTCTTC.

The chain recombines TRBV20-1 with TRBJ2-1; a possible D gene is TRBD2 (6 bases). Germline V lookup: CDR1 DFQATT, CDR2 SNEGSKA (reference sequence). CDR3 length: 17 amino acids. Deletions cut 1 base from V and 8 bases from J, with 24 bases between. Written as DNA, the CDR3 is TGCAGTGCTAGAGGCCTGATTCCCGGGAGAGATTTGGATGAGCAGTTCTTC. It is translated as CSARGLIPGRDLDEQFF.

The CDR3 here is CAISGQGTEAFF. DNA for the CDR3: TGTGCCATCAGTGGTCAAGGAACTGAAGCTTTCTTT. The chain carries TRBV10-3 and TRBJ1-1; D is unclear. Germline lookup yields CDR1 ENHRY and CDR2 SYGVKD. The CDR3 is 12 residues long. The germline V and J ends were trimmed by 4 bases and 5 bases, with 8 bases remaining between them.